This is a list of T cell receptor beta chains from one sample in a study of identical twins. TCRdb reanalysed the 5' RACE reads using MiXCR and keeps one entry per CDR3 protein. Of 1.5 million to 2 million distinct CDR3 sequences in the sample, under 35% were seen once. The specimen was cord blood. The receptors derive from a newborn girl in good health. CDR3s include the opening cysteine and the closing phenylalanine or tryptophan. D genes are given only for firm matches. Size tells how often a clone was seen (once, few, many) or the class of an expanded clone, and some rows leave it out.

V	D	length	size	J	DNA	CDR3
TRBV5-6	-	14	-	TRBJ1-2	TGTGCCAGCAGCAACGGACAGCATAACTATGGCTACACCTTC	CASSNGQHNYGYTF
TRBV27	-	15	-	TRBJ1-2	TGTGCCAGCAGCTCCGGAGGGGGGCCCCTCTATGGCTACACCTTC	CASSSGGGPLYGYTF
TRBV29-1	-	12	-	TRBJ2-2	TGCAGCGTTATAGCCGCGGCCGGGGAGCTGTTTTTT	CSVIAAAGELFF
TRBV4-1	TRBD2	17	-	TRBJ2-4	TGCGCCAGCAGCCAAGGGGCTGTAGCGGGGCCCAAAAACATTCAGTACTTC	CASSQGAVAGPKNIQYF
TRBV12-3/TRBV12-4	-	15	-	TRBJ1-5	TGTGCCAGCAGTTTAAGGACAGCTCCCAATCAGCCCCAGCATTTT	CASSLRTAPNQPQHF
TRBV7-2	-	14	few	TRBJ2-3	TGTGCCAGCAGCTTAGCGCTAACGTCGGATACGCAGTATTTT	CASSLALTSDTQYF
TRBV20-1	TRBD1	14	few	TRBJ2-7	TGCAGTGCTAGGTTTTTGGACAGGGCCTACGAGCAGTACTTC	CSARFLDRAYEQYF
TRBV2	-	12	-	TRBJ1-2	TGTGCCAGCACGAGGACGGCCAATGGCTACACCTTC	CASTRTANGYTF
TRBV7-6	-	15	few	TRBJ2-7	TGTGCCAGCAGCGGGTTAAGGGGCACGACGTACGAGCAGTACTTC	CASSGLRGTTYEQYF
TRBV5-1	TRBD2	16	-	TRBJ2-2	TGCGCCAGCAGCTTGACGGGCGGGAGTGGGACCGGGGAGCTGTTTTTT	CASSLTGGSGTGELFF